This is a list of T cell receptor beta chains from one sample in a study of blood T cell repertoires in COVID-19. Assay: immunoSEQ multiplex PCR; the TCRdb copy retains only in-frame clones and omits some. Of tens of thousands of clones listed, about 88% are singletons. Source material: peripheral blood. Receptors were obtained from a human donor with active COVID-19. The donor label of this sample is uncertain. The CDR3 runs from the conserved cysteine through the conserved F or W. D genes are given only for firm matches. Not all rows give a size; the values are once, few, many and, for expanded clones, a class.

few,TRBV7-2,TRBD2,TRBJ2-3,CASSSDIAGGTDTQYF,TGTGCCAGCAGCTCCGACATAGCGGGGGGCACAGATACGCAGTATTTT
-,TRBV5-6,TRBD1,TRBJ2-7,CASSGTGGGHEQYF,TGTGCCAGCAGCGGTACAGGGGGCGGGCACGAGCAGTACTTC
few,TRBV5-6,TRBD1,TRBJ1-3,CASSPGQGRAGNTIYF,TGTGCCAGCAGCCCGGGACAGGGAAGGGCTGGAAACACCATATATTTT
-,TRBV10-3,-,TRBJ2-7,CAISAERGFRSYEQYF,TGTGCCATCAGTGCAGAAAGGGGATTCAGGTCCTACGAGCAGTACTTC
-,TRBV19,-,TRBJ1-3,CASSIGTYRAGNTIYF,TGTGCCAGTAGTATAGGAACCTACAGGGCTGGAAACACCATATATTTT
-,TRBV7-2,-,TRBJ2-7,CASSLRSGYWGVEQYF,TGTGCCAGCAGCCTACGCTCGGGTTACTGGGGGGTCGAGCAGTACTTC
-,TRBV15,-,TRBJ2-3,CATSTTIGGARTDTQYF,TGTGCCACCAGCACAACCATTGGGGGGGCTCGCACAGATACGCAGTATTTT
-,TRBV4-2,TRBD1,TRBJ1-2,CASSQVYRGAPTNYGYTF,TGTGCCAGCAGCCAAGTCTACAGGGGGGCCCCGACTAACTATGGCTACACCTTC
-,TRBV5-5,TRBD1,TRBJ2-7,CASSFFLSDRGYEQYF,TGTGCCAGCAGCTTTTTTTTGTCGGACAGGGGCTACGAGCAGTACTTC
-,TRBV18,TRBD1,TRBJ1-1,CASSPRTGGVSEAFF,TGTGCCAGCTCACCCCGGACAGGGGGAGTTTCTGAAGCTTTCTTT
-,TRBV18,TRBD1,TRBJ1-4,CASSPLGTGWNEKLFF,TGTGCCAGCTCACCACTAGGGACAGGGTGGAATGAAAAACTGTTTTTT
few,TRBV7-7,-,TRBJ1-2,CASSPKRVTVKANYGYTF,TGTGCTAGCAGCCCCAAGAGAGTTACAGTCAAAGCTAACTATGGCTACACCTTC
-,TRBV6-4,-,TRBJ1-6,CASSDSSAGSNSPLHF,TGTGCCAGCAGTGACTCGTCCGCGGGATCTAATTCACCCCTCCACTTT